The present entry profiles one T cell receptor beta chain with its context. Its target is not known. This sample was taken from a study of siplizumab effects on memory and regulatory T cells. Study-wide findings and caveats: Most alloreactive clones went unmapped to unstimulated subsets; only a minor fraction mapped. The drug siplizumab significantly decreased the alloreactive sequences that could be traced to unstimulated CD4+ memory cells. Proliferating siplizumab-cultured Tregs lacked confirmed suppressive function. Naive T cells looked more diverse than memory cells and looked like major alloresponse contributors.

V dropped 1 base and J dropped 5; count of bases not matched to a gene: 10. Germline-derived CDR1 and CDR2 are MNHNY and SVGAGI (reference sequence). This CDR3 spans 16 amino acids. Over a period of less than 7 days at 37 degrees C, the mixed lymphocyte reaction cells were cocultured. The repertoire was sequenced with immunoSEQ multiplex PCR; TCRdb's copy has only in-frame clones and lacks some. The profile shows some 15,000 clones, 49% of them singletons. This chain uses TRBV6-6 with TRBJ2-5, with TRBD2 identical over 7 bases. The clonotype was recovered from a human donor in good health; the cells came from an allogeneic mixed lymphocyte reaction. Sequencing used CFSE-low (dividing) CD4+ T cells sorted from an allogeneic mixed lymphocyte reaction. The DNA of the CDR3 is TGTGCCAGCAGTTACTTCTTGGCGGGAGTTCAGGAGACCCAGTACTTC. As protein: CASSYFLAGVQETQYF.